The TCR beta chain described here comes from a study of glioma-infiltrating T cells. Germline CDR1 reads MNHEY; CDR2 reads SVGEGT. The ends lost 2 bases at V and 4 bases at J; junction bases unmatched: 8. There are 18 residues in the CDR3. Study outcomes and limitations: Tissue and blood shared very few CDR3 sequences. Gliomas, especially low-grade, showed above-expected tissue-blood divergence; non-neoplastic patients showed below.

This clonotype was seen a handful of times. The antigen is undetermined. Using RNA template, CDR3s of TCR alpha and beta were amplified with iRepertoire arm-PCR. Input was roughly 95-400 ng of tissue mRNA or PBMC total RNA. MiXCR, run by TCRdb on the multiplex PCR reads, gives a single entry per CDR3 protein. Among about 140,000 distinct CDR3 sequences listed, 30% to 40% were seen once. The origin of this receptor is a human donor with low-grade glioma or glioblastoma, undergoing nonglioma brain surgery, or in good health (not recorded which). The sequencing sample was made of glioma tissue, nonneoplastic brain tissue, or PBMCs (not recorded which). V is TRBV6-2 or TRBV6-3 and J is TRBJ2-1, with 13 positions matching TRBD2. The chain's CDR3 is CASSYLGLAGRVYNEQFF. In nucleotides, the CDR3 is TGTGCCAGCAGTTACCTGGGACTAGCGGGAAGGGTTTACAATGAGCAGTTCTTC.